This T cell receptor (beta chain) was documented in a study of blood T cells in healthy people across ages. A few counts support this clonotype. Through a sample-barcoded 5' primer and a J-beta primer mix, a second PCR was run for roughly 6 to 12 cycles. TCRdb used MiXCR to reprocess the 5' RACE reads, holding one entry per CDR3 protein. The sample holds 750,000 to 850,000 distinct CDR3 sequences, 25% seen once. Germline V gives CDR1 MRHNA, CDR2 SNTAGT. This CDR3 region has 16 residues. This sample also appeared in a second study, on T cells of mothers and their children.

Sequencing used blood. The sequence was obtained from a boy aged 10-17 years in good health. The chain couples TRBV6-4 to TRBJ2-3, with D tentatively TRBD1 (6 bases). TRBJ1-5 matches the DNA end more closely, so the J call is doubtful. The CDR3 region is CASSDSPGVGTDTQHF. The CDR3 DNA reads TGTGCCAGCAGTGACTCGCCAGGGGTCGGCACAGATACGCAGCATTTT.